The clone carrying this T cell receptor beta chain was picked up a small number of times. The data are from a study of shared clonotypes between healthy human individuals. Original analysis: ImmunoSEQ sequences covered only the junction and lacked quality scores; filtering therefore differed. Here immunoSEQ multiplex PCR was the method, and the copy in TCRdb shows in-frame clones only, minus some. The V and J calls and clone size come from that table; D and trimming were worked out from the DNA. The sample lists fewer than 650,000 clones, over 65% seen once, with over 10% in the top ten. This receptor was obtained from a woman aged 40 to 50 in good health. Some clones in this sample may be carry-over from other donors' samples. The material sequenced was PBMCs.

CDR3 sequence reads: CASGTGGQNTEAFF. DNA for the CDR3: TGTGCTAGTGGGACAGGGGGACAAAACACTGAAGCTTTCTTT. The chain employs TRBV12-5 and TRBJ1-1; TRBD1 matches 9 bases. Germline CDR1 is LGHNT and CDR2 is FRNRAP. V shed 6 bases and J 2 bases; nucleotides not matched to a gene: 4. This CDR3 contains 14 residues.